Listed below are T cell receptor beta chains from one sample, sequenced in a study of T cells after yellow fever vaccination. One entry per CDR3 protein, called by TCRdb with MiXCR from the 5' RACE reads. The data show some 600,000 distinct CDR3 sequences, approximately 16% seen once. Material: PBMCs, obtained more than 4 days after the first yellow fever vaccination. The receptor source for this set is a man younger than 35 who received the YFV17D yellow fever vaccine. CDR3s include the opening cysteine and the closing phenylalanine or tryptophan. The D gene is left open where the match is weak. Rows may omit the clone size; those that give it use once, few, many or a size class.

J gene,D gene,clone size,V gene,CDR3 protein,CDR3 DNA
TRBJ2-6,-,-,TRBV5-1,CASSFFATHNSGANVLTF,TGCGCCAGCAGCTTCTTCGCCACACACAACTCTGGGGCCAACGTCCTGACTTTC
TRBJ2-5,-,-,TRBV5-1,CASSLAGVGETQYF,TGCGCCAGCAGCTTGGCAGGCGTGGGGGAGACCCAGTACTTC
TRBJ1-1,-,-,TRBV5-6,CASSLVARVNTEAFF,TGTGCCAGCAGCTTGGTCGCCAGGGTGAACACTGAAGCTTTCTTT
TRBJ2-3,-,-,TRBV5-1,CASSSQGLYTDTQYF,TGCGCCAGCAGCTCTCAGGGGCTATACACAGATACGCAGTATTTT
TRBJ1-5,-,few,TRBV12-3/TRBV12-4,CASSETAYQPQHF,TGTGCCAGCAGTGAGACAGCCTATCAGCCCCAGCATTTT
TRBJ1-1,-,few,TRBV6-4,CASRDDRFGTEAFF,TGTGCCAGCAGGGATGACAGGTTTGGCACTGAAGCTTTCTTT
TRBJ1-5,-,many,TRBV7-9,CASSPRRGQPQHF,TGTGCCAGCAGCCCCCGGCGGGGGCAGCCCCAGCATTTT
TRBJ2-5,-,-,TRBV7-2,CASLERGGQETQYF,TGTGCCAGCCTTGAGAGGGGGGGGCAAGAGACCCAGTACTTC
TRBJ2-1,-,-,TRBV7-2,CASSRVVDPYNEQFF,TGTGCCAGCAGCCGAGTAGTTGACCCCTACAATGAGCAGTTCTTC
TRBJ2-4,-,-,TRBV4-1,CASSQDGWDKNIQYF,TGCGCCAGCAGCCAAGACGGGTGGGATAAAAACATTCAGTACTTC
TRBJ2-3,-,once,TRBV4-3,CASSQDGKTDTQYF,TGCGCCAGCAGCCAAGACGGGAAGACAGATACGCAGTATTTT
TRBJ2-3,-,-,TRBV20-1,CSAPSGPSTDTQYF,TGCAGTGCCCCCTCGGGACCTAGCACAGATACGCAGTATTTT
TRBJ1-4,TRBD1,few,TRBV29-1,CSVGGGQDEKLFF,TGCAGCGTTGGAGGGGGACAGGATGAAAAACTGTTTTTT
TRBJ1-2,TRBD1,-,TRBV4-1,CASSQVGTGRVYGYTF,TGCGCCAGCAGCCAAGTTGGGACAGGGCGAGTCTATGGCTACACCTTC
TRBJ1-4,-,many,TRBV9,CASSDGGASNEKLFF,TGTGCCAGCAGCGATGGGGGGGCCTCTAATGAAAAACTGTTTTTT
TRBJ1-2,-,-,TRBV6-6,CASSYSAGGYTF,TGTGCCAGCAGTTACTCGGCAGGCGGCTACACCTTC
TRBJ2-3,-,few,TRBV12-3/TRBV12-4,CASSLMGRADITDTQYF,TGTGCCAGCAGTTTAATGGGCAGGGCCGATATCACAGATACGCAGTATTTT
TRBJ2-4,-,-,TRBV12-3/TRBV12-4,CASSLWGAGKNIQYF,TGTGCCAGCAGTTTGTGGGGGGCAGGCAAAAACATTCAGTACTTC
TRBJ1-1,-,few,TRBV6-5,CASSYPSTDRQIRTEAFF,TGTGCCAGCAGTTACCCCTCCACAGACAGGCAGATACGTACTGAAGCTTTCTTT